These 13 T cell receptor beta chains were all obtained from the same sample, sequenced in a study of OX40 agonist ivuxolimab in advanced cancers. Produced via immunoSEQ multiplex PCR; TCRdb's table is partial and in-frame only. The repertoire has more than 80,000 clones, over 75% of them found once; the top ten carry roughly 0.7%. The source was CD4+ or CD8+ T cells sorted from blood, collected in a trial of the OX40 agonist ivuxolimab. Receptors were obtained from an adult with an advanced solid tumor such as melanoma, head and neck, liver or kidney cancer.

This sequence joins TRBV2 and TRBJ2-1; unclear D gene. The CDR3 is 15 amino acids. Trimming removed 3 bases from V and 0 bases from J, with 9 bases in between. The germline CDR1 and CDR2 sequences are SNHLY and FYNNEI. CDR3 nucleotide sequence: TGTGCCAGCAGTGATCAGGATAGCTCCTACAATGAGCAGTTCTTC. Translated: CASSDQDSSYNEQFF.

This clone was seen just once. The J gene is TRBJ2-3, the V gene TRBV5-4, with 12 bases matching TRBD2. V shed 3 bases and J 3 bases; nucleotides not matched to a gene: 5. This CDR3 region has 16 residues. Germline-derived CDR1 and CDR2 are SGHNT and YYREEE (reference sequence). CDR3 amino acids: CASSSRLAGATDTQYF. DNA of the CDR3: TGTGCCAGCAGCTCACGACTAGCGGGGGCGACAGATACGCAGTATTTT.

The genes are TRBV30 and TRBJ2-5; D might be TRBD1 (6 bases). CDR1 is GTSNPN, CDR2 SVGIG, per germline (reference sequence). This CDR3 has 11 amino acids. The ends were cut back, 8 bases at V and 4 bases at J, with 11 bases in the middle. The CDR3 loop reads CAGGQGETQYF. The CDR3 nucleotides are TGTGCCGGGGGACAAGGAGAGACCCAGTACTTC.

The CDR3 coding sequence is TGTGCCAGCTCACCCCGCGGGTACGAGCAGTACTTC. It translates to CASSPRGYEQYF. The chain has TRBV18 and TRBJ2-7, with D possibly matching TRBD2 (5 bases). CDR3 length: 12 residues. Germline V gives CDR1 KGHSH, CDR2 LQKENI. V lost 3 bases, J lost 4 bases, and 7 bases lay in between.

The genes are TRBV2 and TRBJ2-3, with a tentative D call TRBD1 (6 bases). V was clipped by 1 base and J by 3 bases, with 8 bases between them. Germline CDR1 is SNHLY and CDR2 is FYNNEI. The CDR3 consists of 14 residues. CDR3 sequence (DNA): TGTGCCAGCAGTGAAGACAGGGTGACAGATACGCAGTATTTT. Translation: CASSEDRVTDTQYF.

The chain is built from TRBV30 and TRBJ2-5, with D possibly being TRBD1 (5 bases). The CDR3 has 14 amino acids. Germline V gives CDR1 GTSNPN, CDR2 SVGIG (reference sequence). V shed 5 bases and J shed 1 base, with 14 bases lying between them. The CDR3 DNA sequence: TGTGCCTGGCAGGGCGAGACCCTCCAAGAGACCCAGTACTTC. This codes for CAWQGETLQETQYF.

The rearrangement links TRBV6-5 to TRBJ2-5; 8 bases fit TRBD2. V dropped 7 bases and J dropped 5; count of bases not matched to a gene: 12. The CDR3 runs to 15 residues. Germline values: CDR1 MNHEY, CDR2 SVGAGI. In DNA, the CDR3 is TGTGCCAGCACCTCCCTGACGGGAGGGGTGGAGACCCAGTACTTC. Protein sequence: CASTSLTGGVETQYF.

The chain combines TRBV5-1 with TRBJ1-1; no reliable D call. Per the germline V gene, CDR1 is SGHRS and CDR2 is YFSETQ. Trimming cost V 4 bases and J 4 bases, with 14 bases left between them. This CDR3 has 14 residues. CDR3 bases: TGCGCCAGCAGCCCAATAGGGTTGATCACTGAAGCTTTCTTT. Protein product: CASSPIGLITEAFF.

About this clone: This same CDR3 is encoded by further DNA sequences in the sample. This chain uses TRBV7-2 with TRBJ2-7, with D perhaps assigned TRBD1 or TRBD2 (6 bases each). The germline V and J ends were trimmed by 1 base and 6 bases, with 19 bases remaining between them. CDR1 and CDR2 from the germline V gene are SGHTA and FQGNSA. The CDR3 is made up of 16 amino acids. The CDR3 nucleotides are TGTGCCAGCAGCTTAGGGGGACCGGGGGCGCTCGGCGAGCAGTACTTC. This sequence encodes CASSLGGPGALGEQYF.

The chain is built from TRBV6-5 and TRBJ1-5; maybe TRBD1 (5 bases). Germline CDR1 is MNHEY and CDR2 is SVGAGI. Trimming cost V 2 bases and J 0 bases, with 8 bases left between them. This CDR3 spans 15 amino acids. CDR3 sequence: CASSYGGYSNQPQHF. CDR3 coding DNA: TGTGCCAGCAGTTACGGGGGGTATAGCAATCAGCCCCAGCATTTT.

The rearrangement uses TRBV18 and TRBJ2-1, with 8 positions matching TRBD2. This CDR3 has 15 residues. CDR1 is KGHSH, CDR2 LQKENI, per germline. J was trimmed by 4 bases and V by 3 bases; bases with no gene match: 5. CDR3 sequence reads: CASSPGTSRYNEQFF. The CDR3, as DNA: TGTGCCAGCTCACCCGGGACTAGTCGGTACAATGAGCAGTTCTTC.

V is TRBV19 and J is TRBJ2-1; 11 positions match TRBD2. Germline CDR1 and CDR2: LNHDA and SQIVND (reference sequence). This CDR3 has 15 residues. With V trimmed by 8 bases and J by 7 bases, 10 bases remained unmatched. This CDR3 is CASGILAGEVNEQFF. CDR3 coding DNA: TGTGCCAGTGGCATACTAGCGGGAGAGGTGAATGAGCAGTTCTTC.

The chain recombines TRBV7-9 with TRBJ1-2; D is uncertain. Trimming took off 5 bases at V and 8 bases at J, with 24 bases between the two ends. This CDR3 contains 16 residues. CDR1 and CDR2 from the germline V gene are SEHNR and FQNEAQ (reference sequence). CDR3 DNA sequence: TGTGCCAGCAGCCCAACGCCCCCGGGCCCTCTGGGGGGCTACACCTTC. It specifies CASSPTPPGPLGGYTF.